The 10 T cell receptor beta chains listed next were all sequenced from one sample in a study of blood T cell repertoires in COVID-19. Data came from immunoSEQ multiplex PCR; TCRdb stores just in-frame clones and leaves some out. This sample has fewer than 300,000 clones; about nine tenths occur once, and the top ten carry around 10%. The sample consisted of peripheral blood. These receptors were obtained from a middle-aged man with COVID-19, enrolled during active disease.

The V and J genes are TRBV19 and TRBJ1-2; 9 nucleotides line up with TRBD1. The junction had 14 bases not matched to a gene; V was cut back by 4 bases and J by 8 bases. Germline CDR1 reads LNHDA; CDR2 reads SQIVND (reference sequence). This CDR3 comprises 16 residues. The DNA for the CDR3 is TGTGCCAGTAGTAACGCCGGGACAGGGAACTCCTGGGGCTACACCTTC. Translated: CASSNAGTGNSWGYTF.

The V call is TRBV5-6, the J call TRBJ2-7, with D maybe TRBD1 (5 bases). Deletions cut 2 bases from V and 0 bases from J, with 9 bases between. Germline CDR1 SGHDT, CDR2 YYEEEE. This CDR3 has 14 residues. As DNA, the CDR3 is TGTGCCAGCAGCTTAGACAGCAACTCCTACGAGCAGTACTTC. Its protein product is CASSLDSNSYEQYF.

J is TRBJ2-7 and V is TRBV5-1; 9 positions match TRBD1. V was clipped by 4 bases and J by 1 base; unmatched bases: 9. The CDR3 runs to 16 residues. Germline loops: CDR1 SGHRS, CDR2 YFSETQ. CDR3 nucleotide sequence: TGCGCCAGCAGCCCTTCCACGGGACAGGGATCCTACGAGCAGTACTTC. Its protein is CASSPSTGQGSYEQYF.

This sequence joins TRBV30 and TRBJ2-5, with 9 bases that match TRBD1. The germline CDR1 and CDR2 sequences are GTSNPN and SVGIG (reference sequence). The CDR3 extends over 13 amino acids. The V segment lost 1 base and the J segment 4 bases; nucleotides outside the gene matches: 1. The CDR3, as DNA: TGTGCCTGGAGTGGACAGGGGGGAGAGACCCAGTACTTC. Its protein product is CAWSGQGGETQYF. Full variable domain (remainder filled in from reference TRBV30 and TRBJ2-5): SQTIHQWPATLVQPVGSPLSLECTVEGTSNPNLYWYRQAAGRGLQLLFYSVGIGQISSEVPQNLSASRPQDRQFILSSKKLLLSDSGFYLCAWSGQGGETQYFGPGTRLLVL.

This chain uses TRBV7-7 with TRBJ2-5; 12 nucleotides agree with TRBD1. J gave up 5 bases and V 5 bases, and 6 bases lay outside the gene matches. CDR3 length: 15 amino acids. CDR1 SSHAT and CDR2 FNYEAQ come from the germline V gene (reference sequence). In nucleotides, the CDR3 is TGTGCCAGCAGCCCGGGACAGGGGGCTTGGGAGACCCAGTACTTC. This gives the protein CASSPGQGAWETQYF.

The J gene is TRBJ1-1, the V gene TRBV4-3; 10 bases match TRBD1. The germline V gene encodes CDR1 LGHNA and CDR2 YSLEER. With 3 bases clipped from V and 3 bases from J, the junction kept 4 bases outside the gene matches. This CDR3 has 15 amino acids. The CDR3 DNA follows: TGCGCCAGCAGCCACGACGGGACAGGGGACACTGAAGCTTTCTTT. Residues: CASSHDGTGDTEAFF.

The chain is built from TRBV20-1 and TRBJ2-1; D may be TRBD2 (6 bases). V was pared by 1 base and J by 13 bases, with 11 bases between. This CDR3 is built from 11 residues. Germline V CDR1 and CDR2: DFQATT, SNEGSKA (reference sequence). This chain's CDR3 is CSARGGTQQFF. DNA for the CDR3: TGCAGTGCTAGAGGGGGGACTCAACAGTTCTTC.

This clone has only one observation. The chain's CDR3 is CASSRTPGEPSRAEAFF. CDR3 DNA: TGTGCCAGCAGTCGGACGCCGGGGGAGCCCTCTCGGGCTGAAGCTTTCTTT. V is TRBV6-6 and J is TRBJ1-1; TRBD1 is a possible D gene (5 bases). This CDR3 spans 17 amino acids. Germline V gene data show CDR1 as MNHNY and CDR2 as SVGAGI (reference sequence). V shed 5 bases and J shed 6 bases, with 25 bases lying between them.

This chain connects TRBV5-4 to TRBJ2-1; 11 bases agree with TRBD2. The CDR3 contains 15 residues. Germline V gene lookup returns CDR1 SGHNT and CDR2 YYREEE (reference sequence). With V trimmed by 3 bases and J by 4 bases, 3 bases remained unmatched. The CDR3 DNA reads TGTGCCAGCAGCTCTGGGACTAGCGGATACAATGAGCAGTTCTTC. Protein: CASSSGTSGYNEQFF.

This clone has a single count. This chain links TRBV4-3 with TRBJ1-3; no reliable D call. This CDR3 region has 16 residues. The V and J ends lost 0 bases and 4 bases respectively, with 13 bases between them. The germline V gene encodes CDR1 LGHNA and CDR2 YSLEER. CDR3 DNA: TGCGCCAGCAGCCAAGACCTCCCAAGCTCAGGAAACACCATATATTTT. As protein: CASSQDLPSSGNTIYF.